This T cell receptor (beta chain) was identified during a study of cytomegalovirus exposure and HLA in healthy donors. Notes on the study in general: Other equally common chains were less clonally expanded than HLA-associated TCR beta chains, a later analysis showed. HLA allele associations emerged for about 18,000 TCR beta sequences in a later analysis, at 0.05 false discovery rate. Earlier analysis found most TCR beta V segments productive about 90% or about 30% of the time.

It was with 60 Vbeta and 13 Jbeta primers that the PCR ran. Produced via immunoSEQ multiplex PCR; TCRdb's table is partial and in-frame only. In the table there are 200,000 or so clones, about 81% of which are singletons. As concerns this clone: What it binds is unknown.

The specimen was PBMCs. The clonotype originates from a young woman in good health and CMV-seropositive.

The CDR3 sequence is CASTPVGDYGYTF. In DNA form, the CDR3 reads TGTGCCAGCACCCCGGTAGGGGACTATGGCTACACCTTC. The chain joins TRBV6-5 to TRBJ1-2; maybe TRBD1 (5 bases). From germline, CDR1 is MNHEY and CDR2 SVGAGI. V lost 7 bases to trimming and J lost 3 bases, with 12 bases between them. This CDR3 contains 13 residues.